Listed below are T cell receptor beta chains from one sample, sequenced in a study of blood T cell repertoires in COVID-19. TCRdb's copy holds only in-frame clones and misses some; the assay was immunoSEQ multiplex PCR. The sample yields approximately 300,000 clones, 89% seen once. Sequenced material: peripheral blood. All receptors come from a young man who had recovered from COVID-19. CDR3s include the opening cysteine and the closing phenylalanine or tryptophan. The order of the fields is clone size, D gene, V gene, J gene, CDR3 length, CDR3 protein, CDR3 DNA. A D gene is named only where the DNA matches it firmly. Size tells how often a clone was seen (once, few, many) or the class of an expanded clone, and some rows leave it out.

clone size: .; D gene: TRBD1; V gene: TRBV2; J gene: TRBJ1-2; CDR3 length: 13; CDR3 protein: CASRATGDYGYTF; CDR3 DNA: TGTGCCAGCAGAGCTACAGGGGACTATGGCTACACCTTC
clone size: .; D gene: .; V gene: TRBV18; J gene: TRBJ2-1; CDR3 length: 14; CDR3 protein: CASSPGLGGHEQFF; CDR3 DNA: TGTGCCAGCTCACCGGGGCTGGGGGGTCATGAGCAGTTCTTC
clone size: .; D gene: .; V gene: TRBV25-1; J gene: TRBJ1-1; CDR3 length: 12; CDR3 protein: CASSEFVGEAFF; CDR3 DNA: TGTGCCAGCAGTGAATTTGTCGGTGAAGCTTTCTTT
clone size: .; D gene: TRBD2; V gene: TRBV3-1/TRBV3-2; J gene: TRBJ2-2; CDR3 length: 18; CDR3 protein: CASSQRRTSGSMSGELFF; CDR3 DNA: TGTGCCAGCAGCCAGCGTCGGACTAGCGGGAGTATGTCCGGGGAGCTGTTTTTT
clone size: .; D gene: .; V gene: TRBV11-1; J gene: TRBJ2-1; CDR3 length: 15; CDR3 protein: CASSSRGASADEQFF; CDR3 DNA: TGTGCCAGCAGCTCCCGTGGGGCGAGTGCTGATGAGCAGTTCTTC
clone size: .; D gene: TRBD1; V gene: TRBV27; J gene: TRBJ1-1; CDR3 length: 12; CDR3 protein: CASSTNRGSAFF; CDR3 DNA: TGTGCCAGCAGTACCAACAGGGGTTCAGCTTTCTTT
clone size: .; D gene: .; V gene: TRBV11-2; J gene: TRBJ2-1; CDR3 length: 17; CDR3 protein: CASSWALGQGVYNEQFF; CDR3 DNA: TGTGCCAGCAGTTGGGCCTTGGGACAAGGAGTATACAATGAGCAGTTCTTC
clone size: .; D gene: .; V gene: TRBV7-9; J gene: TRBJ2-1; CDR3 length: 16; CDR3 protein: CASSFVVSGTYNEQFF; CDR3 DNA: TGTGCCAGCAGCTTTGTTGTCTCAGGGACTTACAATGAGCAGTTCTTC
clone size: once; D gene: .; V gene: TRBV10-3; J gene: TRBJ2-7; CDR3 length: 12; CDR3 protein: CAISEIIYEQYF; CDR3 DNA: TGTGCCATCAGTGAGATTATTTACGAGCAGTACTTC
clone size: .; D gene: .; V gene: TRBV14; J gene: TRBJ1-1; CDR3 length: 15; CDR3 protein: CASSQGHRDGAEAFF; CDR3 DNA: TGTGCCAGCAGCCAAGGCCACAGGGATGGGGCTGAAGCTTTCTTT
clone size: .; D gene: TRBD1; V gene: TRBV19; J gene: TRBJ1-1; CDR3 length: 14; CDR3 protein: CASSTNTGTGGAFF; CDR3 DNA: TGTGCCAGTAGTACGAACACCGGGACAGGGGGCGCGTTCTTT
clone size: .; D gene: .; V gene: TRBV9; J gene: TRBJ2-1; CDR3 length: 16; CDR3 protein: CASSYSSGSSYNEQFF; CDR3 DNA: TGTGCCAGCAGCTACAGTAGCGGAAGCTCCTACAATGAGCAGTTCTTC
clone size: .; D gene: .; V gene: TRBV27; J gene: TRBJ1-1; CDR3 length: 14; CDR3 protein: CASSPGLLNTEAFF; CDR3 DNA: TGTGCCAGCAGTCCCGGACTCCTGAACACTGAAGCTTTCTTT
clone size: .; D gene: .; V gene: TRBV21-1; J gene: TRBJ1-2; CDR3 length: 14; CDR3 protein: CASSKSAGMDGYTF; CDR3 DNA: TGTGCCAGCAGCAAAAGTGCAGGAATGGATGGCTACACCTTC
clone size: once; D gene: .; V gene: TRBV6-6; J gene: TRBJ2-4; CDR3 length: 15; CDR3 protein: CASSHRAMEKNIQYF; CDR3 DNA: TGTGCCAGCAGTCACAGGGCCATGGAGAAAAACATTCAGTACTTC
clone size: .; D gene: TRBD2; V gene: TRBV19; J gene: TRBJ2-1; CDR3 length: 15; CDR3 protein: CASTWSGRGGNEQFF; CDR3 DNA: TGTGCCAGTACTTGGAGCGGGAGGGGCGGAAATGAGCAGTTCTTC
clone size: once; D gene: TRBD1; V gene: TRBV6-5; J gene: TRBJ1-6; CDR3 length: 15; CDR3 protein: CASRTGTGGNSPLHF; CDR3 DNA: TGTGCCAGCAGGACCGGGACAGGGGGTAATTCACCCCTCCACTTT
clone size: .; D gene: .; V gene: TRBV27; J gene: TRBJ1-6; CDR3 length: 14; CDR3 protein: CASSRGGWNSPLHF; CDR3 DNA: TGTGCCAGCAGTCGCGGGGGATGGAATTCACCCCTCCACTTT
clone size: once; D gene: .; V gene: TRBV3-1/TRBV3-2; J gene: TRBJ1-1; CDR3 length: 14; CDR3 protein: CASSQDYLNTEAFF; CDR3 DNA: TGTGCCAGCAGCCAAGATTATTTGAACACTGAAGCTTTCTTT
clone size: .; D gene: TRBD2; V gene: TRBV7-6; J gene: TRBJ2-3; CDR3 length: 16; CDR3 protein: CASSLGGTSNTDTQYF; CDR3 DNA: TGTGCCAGCAGCTTAGGGGGGACTAGCAACACAGATACGCAGTATTTT
clone size: few; D gene: .; V gene: TRBV10-3; J gene: TRBJ2-7; CDR3 length: 13; CDR3 protein: CAISSGESYEQYF; CDR3 DNA: TGTGCCATCAGTTCAGGGGAATCCTACGAGCAGTACTTC
clone size: .; D gene: TRBD2; V gene: TRBV15; J gene: TRBJ2-1; CDR3 length: 16; CDR3 protein: CATSRDAGDLYNEQFF; CDR3 DNA: TGTGCCACCAGCAGAGATGCGGGAGACCTTTACAATGAGCAGTTCTTC